The 7 T cell receptor beta chains listed next were all sequenced from one sample in a study of CD8+CD57+ T cells in acquired aplastic anemia. CDR3 and TCR beta VDJ profiling relied on genomic DNA as the template. TCRdb re-called the reads with MiXCR, one entry per CDR3 protein. The table lists 150,000 or so distinct CDR3 sequences, less than 60% of them singletons. Sequenced patients had shown CD8+CD57+ cell expansion by flow cytometry. The source material was sorted CD4+, CD8+, or CD8+CD57+ T cells (not recorded which) from PBMCs. These receptors all stem from a human donor with aplastic anemia.

CDR3 amino acids: CASSAGSLGGYTF. The CDR3 nucleotides read TGTGCCAGCAGCGCGGGAAGTTTGGGAGGCTACACCTTC. V usage is TRBV5-4 and J usage is TRBJ1-2; D unclear. Trimming removed 4 bases from V and 8 bases from J, with 15 bases in between. Germline assignment: CDR1 SGHNT and CDR2 YYREEE (reference sequence). This CDR3 is 13 amino acids long. Complete variable domain (other parts from reference TRBV5-4 and TRBJ1-2): ETGVTQSPTHLIKTRGQQVTLRCSSQSGHNTVSWYQQALGQGPQFIFQYYREEENGRGNFPPRFSGLQFPNYSSELNVNALELDDSALYLCASSAGSLGGYTFGSGTRLTVV.

Points on this clonotype: An end of the junction does not agree with germline; a read error may underlie this. The genes are TRBV19 and TRBJ1-1; D may be TRBD1 (5 bases). In germline, CDR1 is LNHDA, CDR2 SQIVND (reference sequence). The CDR3 consists of 14 residues. CDR3 coding DNA: TGTGCCAGTAGTATCGGAAGGGGTTACACTGAAGCACTCTTT. Protein: CASSIGRGYTEALF.

The chain joins TRBV10-1 to TRBJ2-1, with TRBD1 identical over 7 bases. V lost 4 bases to trimming and J lost 3 bases; unmatched junction nucleotides: 3. The CDR3 extends over 14 amino acids. Germline V CDR1 and CDR2: WNHNN, SYGVQD (reference sequence). The CDR3 region is CASSVTGNYNEQFF. The CDR3 coding sequence is TGCGCCAGCAGTGTGACAGGGAACTACAATGAGCAGTTCTTC.

The rearrangement links TRBV24-1 to TRBJ2-3; 10 nucleotides match TRBD2. CDR3 length equals 15 residues. Per germline, CDR1 KGHDR and CDR2 SFDVKD. Trimming removed 9 bases from V and 11 bases from J; junction bases left unmatched: 16. CDR3 residues: CATQSLAGDTNEQYF. CDR3 nucleotide sequence: TGTGCCACCCAAAGCCTAGCGGGAGACACCAATGAGCAGTATTTT.

The rearrangement links TRBV9 to TRBJ1-6; TRBD1 might be the D (6 bases). CDR3 length equals 14 residues. Between the trimmed V and J ends, which lost 3 bases and 10 bases, there was a span of 14 bases. Germline V gene lookup returns CDR1 SGDLS and CDR2 YYNGEE. The CDR3 DNA is TGTGCCAGCAGCGGTGCCAGGGGTGGCTCACCCCTCCACTTT. Translating it yields CASSGARGGSPLHF.

The chain has TRBV10-1 and TRBJ2-5, with 9 bases fitting TRBD1. The trim removed 7 bases at V and 5 bases at J, leaving 8 bases unmatched. CDR3 size: 14 residues. CDR1 WNHNN and CDR2 SYGVQD come from the germline V gene (reference sequence). The CDR3 DNA reads TGCGCCAGCAACCGGGACAGGGATCGGGAGACCCAGTACTTC. Amino acids: CASNRDRDRETQYF.

There are many counts of this clonotype. The chain is built from TRBV6-1 and TRBJ2-7; D not certain. The V end was cut by 10 bases, the J end by 7 bases, with 14 bases between. This CDR3 has 11 amino acids. Per germline, CDR1 MNHNS and CDR2 SASEGT. CDR3 coding DNA: TGTGCCACCCAGTTGATCGGGGAGCAGTACGTC. The encoded protein is CATQLIGEQYV.